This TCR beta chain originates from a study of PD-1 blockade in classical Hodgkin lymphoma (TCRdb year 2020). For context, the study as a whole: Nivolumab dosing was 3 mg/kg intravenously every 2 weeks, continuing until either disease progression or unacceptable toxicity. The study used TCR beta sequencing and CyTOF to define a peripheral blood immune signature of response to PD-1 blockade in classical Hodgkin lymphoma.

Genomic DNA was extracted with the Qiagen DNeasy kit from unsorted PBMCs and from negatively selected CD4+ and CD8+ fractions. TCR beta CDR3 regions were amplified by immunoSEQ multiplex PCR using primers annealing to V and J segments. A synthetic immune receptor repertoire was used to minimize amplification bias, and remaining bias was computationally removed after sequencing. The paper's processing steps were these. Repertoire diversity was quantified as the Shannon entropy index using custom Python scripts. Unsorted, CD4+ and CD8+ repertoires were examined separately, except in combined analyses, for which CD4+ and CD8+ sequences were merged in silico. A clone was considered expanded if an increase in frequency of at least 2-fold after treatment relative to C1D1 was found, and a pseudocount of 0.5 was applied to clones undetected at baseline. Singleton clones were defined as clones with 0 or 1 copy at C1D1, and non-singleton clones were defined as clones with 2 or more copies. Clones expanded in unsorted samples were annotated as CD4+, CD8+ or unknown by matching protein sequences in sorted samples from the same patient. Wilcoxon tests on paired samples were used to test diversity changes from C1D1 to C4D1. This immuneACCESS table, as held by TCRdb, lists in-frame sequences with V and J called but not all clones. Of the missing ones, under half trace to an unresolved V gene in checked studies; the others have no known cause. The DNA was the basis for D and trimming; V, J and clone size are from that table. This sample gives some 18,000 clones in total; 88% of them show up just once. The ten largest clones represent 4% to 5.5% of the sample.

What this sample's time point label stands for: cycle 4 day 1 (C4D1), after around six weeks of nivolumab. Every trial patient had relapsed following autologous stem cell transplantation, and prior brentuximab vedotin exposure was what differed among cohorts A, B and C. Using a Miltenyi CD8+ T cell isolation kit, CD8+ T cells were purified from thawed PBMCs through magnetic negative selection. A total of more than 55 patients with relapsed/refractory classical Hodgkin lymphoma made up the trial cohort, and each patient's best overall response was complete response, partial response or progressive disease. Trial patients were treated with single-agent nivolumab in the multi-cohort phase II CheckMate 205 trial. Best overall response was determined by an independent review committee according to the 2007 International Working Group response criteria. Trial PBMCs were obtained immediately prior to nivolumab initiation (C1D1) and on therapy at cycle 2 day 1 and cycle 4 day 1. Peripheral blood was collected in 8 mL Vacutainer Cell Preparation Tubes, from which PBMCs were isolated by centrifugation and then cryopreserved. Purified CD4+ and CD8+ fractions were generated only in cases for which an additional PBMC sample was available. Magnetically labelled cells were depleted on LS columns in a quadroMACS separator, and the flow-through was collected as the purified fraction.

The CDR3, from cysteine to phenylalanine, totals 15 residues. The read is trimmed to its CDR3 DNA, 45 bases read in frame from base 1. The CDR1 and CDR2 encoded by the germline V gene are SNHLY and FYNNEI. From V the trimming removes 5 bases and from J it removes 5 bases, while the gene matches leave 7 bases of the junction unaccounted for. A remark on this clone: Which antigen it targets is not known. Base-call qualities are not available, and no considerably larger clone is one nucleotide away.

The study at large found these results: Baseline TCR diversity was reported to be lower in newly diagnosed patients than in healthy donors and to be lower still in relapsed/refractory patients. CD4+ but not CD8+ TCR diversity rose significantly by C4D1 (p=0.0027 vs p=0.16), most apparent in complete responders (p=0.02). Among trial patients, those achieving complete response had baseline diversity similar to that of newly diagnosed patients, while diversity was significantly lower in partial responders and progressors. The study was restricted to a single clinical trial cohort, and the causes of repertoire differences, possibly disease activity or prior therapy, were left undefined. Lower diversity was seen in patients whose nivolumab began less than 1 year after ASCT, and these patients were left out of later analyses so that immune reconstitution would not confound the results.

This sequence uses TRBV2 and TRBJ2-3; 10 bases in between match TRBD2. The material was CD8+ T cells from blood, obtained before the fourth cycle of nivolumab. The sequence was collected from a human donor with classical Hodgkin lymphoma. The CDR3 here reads CASSRLAGAIDTQYF. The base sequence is TGTGCCAGCAGTCGCCTAGCGGGAGCGATAGATACGCAGTATTTT.